The 19 T cell receptor beta chains below come from one sample, sequenced in a study of blood T cell repertoires in COVID-19 (dated by TCRdb to about 2020). Library construction relied on the immunoSEQ multiplex PCR assay. The source is immuneACCESS, and TCRdb retained only in-frame sequences with V and J called. Part of the clones is not carried over; for the studies checked, unresolved V genes explain less than half of this, and the remainder is unexplained. The sample table shows over 200,000 clones, and 84% are seen once. The ten largest clones capture 15% to 20% of the sample. Material for sequencing was peripheral blood. Every receptor here comes from a woman aged 80 or over with active or convalescent COVID-19.

This clone has only one observation. V gene TRBV30 combines with J gene TRBJ1-4, with a possible D match to TRBD1 (6 bases). The V and J ends lost 3 bases and 6 bases respectively, with 17 bases between them. Germline assignment: CDR1 GTSNPN and CDR2 SVGIG (reference sequence). The CDR3 contains 15 residues. DNA of the CDR3: TGTGCCTGGAGCAAAAGGCAGGGGTTGGATGAAAAACTGTTTTTT. Translation: CAWSKRQGLDEKLFF.

The gene calls are TRBV5-4 and TRBJ2-3; D gene ambiguous. CDR3 size: 11 residues. V gave up 0 bases and J gave up 11 bases, with 7 bases separating them. The V gene's germline CDR1 is SGHNT and CDR2 YYREEE (reference sequence). DNA of the CDR3: TGTGCCAGCAGCTTGGGACTCGTGCAGTATTTT. Translated: CASSLGLVQYF.

The chain employs TRBV6-5 and TRBJ2-7; D unclear. Germline loops: CDR1 MNHEY, CDR2 SVGAGI. V was cut by 7 bases and J by 3 bases, with 13 bases left in between. The CDR3 covers 13 residues. CDR3 DNA: TGTGCCAGCACCCCCGGCGGCTTCTACGAGCAGTACTTC. It translates to CASTPGGFYEQYF.

The rearrangement links TRBV25-1 to TRBJ1-3, with TRBD1 identical over 7 bases. The CDR3 consists of 15 residues. Germline trimming cut 4 bases from V and 0 bases from J; bases unmatched to any gene: 3. Germline values: CDR1 MGHDK, CDR2 SYGVNS. CDR3 bases: TGTGCCAGCAGTGCCAACAGGGGCTCTGGAAACACCATATATTTT. It yields the protein CASSANRGSGNTIYF.

J is TRBJ2-5 and V is TRBV4-1; tentative D call: TRBD2 (7 bases). The CDR3 is made up of 17 amino acids. V was pared by 1 base and J by 2 bases, with 17 bases between. Germline CDR1 MGHRA, CDR2 YSYEKL. The CDR3 sequence: CASSQAGGGGLQETQYF. Written as DNA, the CDR3 is TGCGCCAGCAGCCAAGCAGGAGGCGGGGGCCTGCAAGAGACCCAGTACTTC.

The chain joins TRBV27 to TRBJ2-2; TRBD2 is a possible D gene (5 bases). This CDR3 has 15 amino acids. Trimming shortened V by 4 bases and J by 4 bases, and 13 bases separated the two germline ends. The germline V gene has CDR1 MNHEY and CDR2 SMNVEV (reference sequence). The CDR3 reads CASSWRMRATGELFF. The CDR3 coding sequence is TGTGCCAGCAGTTGGCGAATGAGGGCCACCGGGGAGCTGTTTTTT.

The rearrangement links TRBV5-1 to TRBJ2-3; perhaps TRBD1 as D (6 bases). Germline CDR1 is SGHRS and CDR2 is YFSETQ. V lost 7 bases and J 0 bases, leaving 9 bases between the germline ends. The CDR3 has 13 residues. The CDR3 is CASRQGSTDTQYF. The CDR3 DNA follows: TGCGCCAGCCGGCAGGGGAGCACAGATACGCAGTATTTT.

The count of this clone is one. V is TRBV27 and J is TRBJ2-7; 10 bases match TRBD1. CDR1 MNHEY and CDR2 SMNVEV come from the germline V gene (reference sequence). Trimming removed 6 bases from V and 2 bases from J; junction bases left unmatched: 10. The CDR3 spans 16 residues. The CDR3 sequence: CASRRTGGGRTYEQYF. The CDR3 DNA is TGTGCCAGCAGGAGGACAGGGGGGGGGAGGACCTACGAGCAGTACTTC.

This sequence joins TRBV18 and TRBJ2-3; D might be TRBD2 (6 bases). Germline V gene data show CDR1 as KGHSH and CDR2 as LQKENI. The CDR3 is 17 residues long. Trimming took 2 bases from V and 3 from J, leaving 18 bases between them. The CDR3 loop reads CASSPGGNGRGTDTQYF. DNA of the CDR3: TGTGCCAGCTCACCAGGGGGTAACGGGAGAGGAACAGATACGCAGTATTTT.

V usage is TRBV5-1 and J usage is TRBJ2-3, with a tentative D call TRBD2 (5 bases). V shed 4 bases and J shed 2 bases, with 8 bases lying between them. The CDR3 contains 13 residues. Germline V gives CDR1 SGHRS, CDR2 YFSETQ. The CDR3 sequence: CASSSGPTDTQYF. In DNA, the CDR3 is TGCGCCAGCAGCAGCGGACCCACAGATACGCAGTATTTT.

V and J are TRBV11-2 and TRBJ2-7; 9 bases match TRBD2. Germline loops: CDR1 SGHAT, CDR2 FQNNGV. V lost 5 bases, J lost 4 bases, and 15 bases stayed unmatched. CDR3 length: 17 amino acids. The CDR3 sequence: CASSQKSLAGGTYEQYF. CDR3 DNA: TGTGCCAGCAGCCAGAAGTCACTAGCGGGTGGAACATACGAGCAGTACTTC.

V gene TRBV15 combines with J gene TRBJ2-1; TRBD2 aligns across 8 bases. Germline trimming cut 1 base from V and 6 bases from J; bases unmatched to any gene: 5. This CDR3 has 15 amino acids. Looked up from germline, CDR1 is LNHNV and CDR2 is YYDKDF (reference sequence). The CDR3 bases are TGTGCCACCAGCAGAGTAGGACTAGCAAGCAATGAGCAGTTCTTC. Its translation: CATSRVGLASNEQFF. The full variable domain, in which reference TRBV15 and TRBJ2-1 provide the parts outside the CDR3, is DAMVIQNPRYQVTQFGKPVTLSCSQTLNHNVMYWYQQKSSQAPKLLFHYYDKDFNNEADTPDNFQSRRPNTSFCFLDIRSPGLGDTAMYLCATSRVGLASNEQFFGPGTRLTVL.

The rearrangement uses TRBV18 and TRBJ2-3; D remains unclear. This CDR3 has 13 residues. CDR1 and CDR2 (germline): KGHSH, LQKENI. The V end was cut by 3 bases, the J end by 8 bases, with 12 bases between. The CDR3 loop reads CASSPPSNSTQYF. The CDR3, as DNA: TGTGCCAGCTCACCCCCATCTAACAGTACGCAGTATTTT.

This clone occurred once. V usage is TRBV7-3 and J usage is TRBJ2-3; 8 nucleotides align to TRBD1. This CDR3 has 15 residues. The ends lost 5 bases at V and 2 bases at J; junction bases unmatched: 6. Germline-derived CDR1 and CDR2 are SGHTA and FQGTGA. The CDR3 reads CASSMTGVLTDTQYF. The CDR3 DNA sequence: TGTGCCAGCAGCATGACAGGGGTCCTCACAGATACGCAGTATTTT. Based on the CDR3 plus reference TRBV7-3 and TRBJ2-3, the full variable domain is GAGVSQTPSNKVTEKGKYVELRCDPISGHTALYWYRQSLGQGPEFLIYFQGTGAADDSGLPNDRFFAVRPEGSVSTLKIQRTERGDSAVYLCASSMTGVLTDTQYFGPGTRLTVL.

The rearrangement uses TRBV5-1 and TRBJ2-7; TRBD1 aligns across 8 bases. This CDR3 comprises 16 residues. The germline V gene has CDR1 SGHRS and CDR2 YFSETQ. Unmatched junction bases numbered 16, after V lost 5 bases and J lost 6 bases. The CDR3 nucleotides read TGCGCCAGCAGGCCGACAGGGGCCCAAGAGCTTGGCGAGCAGTACTTC. Protein product: CASRPTGAQELGEQYF.

The V gene is TRBV7-3, the J gene TRBJ1-5; TRBD1 matches 11 bases. In germline, CDR1 is SGHTA, CDR2 FQGTGA. The V and J ends lost 5 bases and 5 bases, in that order; junction bases with no gene match: 2. The length of the CDR3 is 14 residues. The CDR3 here is CASSGQGAHQPQHF. The CDR3, as DNA: TGTGCCAGCAGCGGACAGGGGGCTCATCAGCCCCAGCATTTT.

The V gene is TRBV5-5, the J gene TRBJ1-2; 11 nucleotides line up with TRBD1. The germline gives CDR1 SGHKS, CDR2 YYEKEE (reference sequence). Trimming took 4 bases from V and 4 from J; bases not matched to a gene: 3. This CDR3 comprises 14 residues. In DNA form, the CDR3 reads TGTGCCAGCAGCACAGGACAGGGGGCCTATGGCTACACCTTC. It codes for CASSTGQGAYGYTF.

There are a few counts of this clone. The genes are TRBV6-6 and TRBJ1-1; no clear D gene. From germline, CDR1 is MNHNY and CDR2 SVGAGI (reference sequence). The V gene lost 0 bases and the J gene lost 6 bases, with 8 bases spanning the gap. This CDR3 comprises 13 residues. The CDR3 sequence: CASSYSRQAEAFF. DNA of the CDR3: TGTGCCAGCAGTTACTCGCGCCAGGCTGAAGCTTTCTTT.

The J gene is TRBJ1-5, the V gene TRBV7-8; 12 nucleotides match TRBD1. Germline assignment: CDR1 SGHVS and CDR2 FQNEAQ. CDR3 length: 17 amino acids. Losses at the gene ends were 3 bases for V and 4 bases for J; bases not matched to a gene: 7. The CDR3 DNA sequence: TGTGCCAGCAGCTTGGGACAGGGGGCGTCGTGGAATCAGCCCCAGCATTTT. This gives the protein CASSLGQGASWNQPQHF.